The source of this T cell receptor (beta chain) is a study of T cell repertoires in cytomegalovirus infection. For the study at large: Recently identified HLA-C-restricted CMV epitopes were used, and well-studied HLA-B-restricted CMV epitopes were used as well.

TCRdb fed the reads into MiXCR, producing one record per CDR3 protein. This table has approximately 1,000,000 distinct CDR3 sequences, around 32% appearing once. Regarding this clonotype: As yet, its antigen is unknown.

The CDR3 contains 15 residues. V was clipped by 3 bases and J by 6 bases, with 14 bases between them. The germline V gene encodes CDR1 LNHDA and CDR2 SQIVND (reference sequence). This sequence joins TRBV19 and TRBJ1-4; D is perhaps TRBD1 (6 bases). The starting material was cultured CD8+ T cells from PBMCs, obtained from culture after CMV antigen stimulation. The origin of this receptor is a human donor in good health (CMV status not recorded). Some clones in this sample may be carry-over from other donors' samples. The CDR3 sequence is CASSMWGRVDEKLFF. The CDR3 DNA sequence: TGTGCCAGTAGTATGTGGGGGCGTGTCGATGAAAAACTGTTTTTT.